A single sample is the source of the 4 T cell receptor beta chains below, sequenced in a study of blood T cells in healthy people across ages. Primed by a sample-barcoded 5' primer and a J-beta primer mix, a second PCR proceeded for roughly 7 to 12 cycles. Each CDR3 protein is one row after TCRdb ran MiXCR on the 5' RACE reads. The sample includes approximately 880,000 distinct CDR3 sequences, about 48% of them seen just once. The sample was blood. Receptors originate from a man aged 25-40 years in good health.

This clonotype was found once. The chain recombines TRBV7-2 with TRBJ2-5; D gene unclear. Germline CDR1 SGHTA, CDR2 FQGNSA. V was shortened by 5 bases and J by 5 bases, with 15 bases between the two germline ends. The CDR3 contains 14 residues. The CDR3 spells CASSLTREEETQYF. CDR3 DNA sequence: TGTGCCAGCAGCCTGACCAGAGAGGAGGAGACCCAGTACTTC.

The chain recombines TRBV7-6 with TRBJ2-3; 12 bases align to TRBD2. V was clipped by 6 bases and J by 7 bases; unmatched bases: 11. Per the germline V gene, CDR1 is SGHVS and CDR2 is FNYEAQ. The CDR3 is 16 residues long. The CDR3 is CASSSLLTSGGYTQYF. The CDR3 region has the DNA TGTGCCAGCAGTTCTCTTCTGACTAGCGGGGGATATACGCAGTATTTT.

Only one count was recorded for this clonotype. The rearrangement links TRBV2 to TRBJ1-1, with a tentative D call TRBD1 (6 bases). The CDR3 has 13 amino acids. V was pared by 5 bases and J by 8 bases, with 15 bases between. From germline, CDR1 is SNHLY and CDR2 FYNNEI. The CDR3: CASSPNGGSEAFF. The CDR3 nucleotides read TGTGCCAGCAGTCCGAACGGGGGCTCCGAAGCTTTCTTT.

The V gene is TRBV27, the J gene TRBJ2-2; TRBD2 matches at 9 bases. The CDR3 sequence is 14 residues long. Germline V gene sequence: CDR1 MNHEY, CDR2 SMNVEV (reference sequence). The junction had 6 bases not matched to a gene; V was cut back by 6 bases and J by 7 bases. DNA for the CDR3: TGTGCCAGCAGGACCGGGACTAGCTTCGGGGAGCTGTTTTTT. Translated, it gives CASRTGTSFGELFF.